This TCR beta chain emerged from a study of blood T cell repertoires in COVID-19. For the study at large: Sites in the United States, Italy and Spain provided acute and convalescent COVID-19 samples. Sample material is recorded as cDNA or gDNA derived from T cells, B-cell-depleted T cells, or PBMCs.

Original processing methods: Amplification with reference gene primers provided the estimates of nucleated cell counts. Libraries were prepared by immunoSEQ multiplex PCR; TCRdb keeps only in-frame clonotypes and omits some of them. V, J and clone size are taken as reported in that table, and D and trimming were inferred from the DNA itself. The data show hundreds of thousands of clones, 88% seen once. The sequence derives from a woman aged 35 to 49 who had recovered from COVID-19. Sequencing was done on a sample of peripheral blood.

This chain's CDR3 is CASSPTRAPTTNVLTF. The CDR3 region has the DNA TGTGCCAGCAGCCCCACGCGGGCCCCGACCACCAACGTCCTGACTTTC. J is TRBJ2-6 and V is TRBV28; a weak D match, TRBD2 (5 bases). Germline assignment: CDR1 MDHEN and CDR2 SYDVKM. The germline V and J ends were trimmed by 6 bases and 8 bases, with 20 bases remaining between them. This CDR3 contains 16 residues.